Here is one T cell receptor beta chain with its context. No antigen is known for it. Base qualities are missing; no much larger clone stands one base away. The source of the sample is a study of control samples from healthy donors and cancer patients (dated by TCRdb to about 2020). The library was generated by the immunoSEQ multiplex PCR assay. TCRdb retrieved this table from immuneACCESS and kept in-frame rearrangements only. Not all clones are present; in checked studies, unresolved V genes account for under half, and no reason is known for the remainder. Within this sample are 90,000 or so clones, with roughly 83% of them counted one time only. The ten largest make up about 36% of the sample. The sequence was collected from a man between 70 and 80 years old with lung cancer. Sequencing used PBMCs.

Here the CDR3 is given as CAWSVGTSGLNEQFF. At the DNA level, the sequence is TGTGCCTGGAGTGTAGGGACTAGCGGGTTAAATGAGCAGTTCTTC. This chain joins TRBV30 to TRBJ2-1; TRBD2 agrees with 12 junctional bases. According to the germline V gene (reference sequence), CDR1 reads GTSNPN and CDR2 reads SVGIG. The CDR3 starts with the cysteine, ends with the phenylalanine, and has 15 residues. Kept here is only the CDR3 DNA, which spans 45 bases and is read in frame from base 1. V is cut back by 0 bases and J by 7 bases, with 4 bases in the junction unmatched.